This T cell receptor beta chain was recovered during a study of T cell changes during pregnancy in multiple sclerosis. This clone was seen a single time. CDR3 length: 14 residues. The trim removed 6 bases at V and 7 bases at J, leaving 12 bases unmatched. Germline V gene lookup returns CDR1 SQVTM and CDR2 ANQGSEA. The assay was immunoSEQ multiplex PCR, and TCRdb's table has in-frame clones only and misses some. The profile shows tens of thousands of clones, 90% to 95% of them singletons. The receptor was derived from a female donor with multiple sclerosis, enrolled in a pregnancy study. This specimen consisted of CD8+ T cells from peripheral blood mononuclear cells, obtained in the second trimester of pregnancy. This chain joins TRBV29-1 and TRBJ1-5; TRBD1 aligns across 7 bases. The CDR3 DNA reads TGCAGCGTCGATGACAGGGTTGAAGGGCAGCCCCAGCATTTT. Translated, it gives CSVDDRVEGQPQHF.